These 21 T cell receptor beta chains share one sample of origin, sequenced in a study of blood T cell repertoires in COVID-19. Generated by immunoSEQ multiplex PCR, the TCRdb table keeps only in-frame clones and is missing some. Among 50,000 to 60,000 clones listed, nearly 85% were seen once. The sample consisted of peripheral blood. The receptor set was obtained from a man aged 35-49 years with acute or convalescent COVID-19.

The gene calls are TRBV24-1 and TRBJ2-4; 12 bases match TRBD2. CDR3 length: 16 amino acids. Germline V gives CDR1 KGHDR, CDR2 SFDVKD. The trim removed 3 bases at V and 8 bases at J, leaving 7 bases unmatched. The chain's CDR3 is CATSDGLAGRFDIQYF. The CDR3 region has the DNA TGTGCCACCAGTGATGGACTAGCGGGGCGGTTCGACATTCAGTACTTC.

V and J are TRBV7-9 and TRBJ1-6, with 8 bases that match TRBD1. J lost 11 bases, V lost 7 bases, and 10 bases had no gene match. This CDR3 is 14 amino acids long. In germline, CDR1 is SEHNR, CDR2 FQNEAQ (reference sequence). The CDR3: CASTRGTGSPPLHF. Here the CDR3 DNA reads TGTGCCAGCACCCGGGGGACAGGCTCCCCACCCCTCCACTTT.

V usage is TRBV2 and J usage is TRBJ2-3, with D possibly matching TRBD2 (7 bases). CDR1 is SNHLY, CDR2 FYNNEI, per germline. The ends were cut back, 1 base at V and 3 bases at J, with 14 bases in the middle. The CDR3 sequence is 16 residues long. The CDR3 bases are TGTGCCAGCAGTGAAGAATTTCGGGGGGCGACAGATACGCAGTATTTT. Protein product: CASSEEFRGATDTQYF.

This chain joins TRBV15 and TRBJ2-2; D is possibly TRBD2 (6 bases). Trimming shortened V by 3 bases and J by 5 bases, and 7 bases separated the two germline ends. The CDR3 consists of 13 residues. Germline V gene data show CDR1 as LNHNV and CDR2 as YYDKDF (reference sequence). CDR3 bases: TGTGCCACCAGCAGTGGAGGGACCGGGGAGCTGTTTTTT. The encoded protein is CATSSGGTGELFF. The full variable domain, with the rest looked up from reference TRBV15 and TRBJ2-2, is DAMVIQNPRYQVTQFGKPVTLSCSQTLNHNVMYWYQQKSSQAPKLLFHYYDKDFNNEADTPDNFQSRRPNTSFCFLDIRSPGLGDTAMYLCATSSGGTGELFFGEGSRLTVL.

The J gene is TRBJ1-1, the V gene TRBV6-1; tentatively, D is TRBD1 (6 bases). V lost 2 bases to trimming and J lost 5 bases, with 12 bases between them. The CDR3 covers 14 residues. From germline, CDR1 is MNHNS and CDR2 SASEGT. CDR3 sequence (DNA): TGTGCCAGCAGTGAACGAGGGGGGGGGACTGAAGCTTTCTTT. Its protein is CASSERGGGTEAFF.

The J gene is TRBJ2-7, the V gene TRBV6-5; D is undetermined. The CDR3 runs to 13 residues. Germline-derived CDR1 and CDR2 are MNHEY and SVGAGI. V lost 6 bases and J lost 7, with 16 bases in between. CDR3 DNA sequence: TGTGCCAGCAGCCTAGACCCTCACTCGGAGCAGTACGTC. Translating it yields CASSLDPHSEQYV.

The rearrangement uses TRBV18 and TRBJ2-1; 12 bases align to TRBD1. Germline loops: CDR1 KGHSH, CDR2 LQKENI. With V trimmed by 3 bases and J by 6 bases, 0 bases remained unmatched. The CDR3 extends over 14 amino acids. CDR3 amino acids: CASSPGQGANEQFF. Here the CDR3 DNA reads TGTGCCAGCTCACCGGGACAGGGGGCCAATGAGCAGTTCTTC.

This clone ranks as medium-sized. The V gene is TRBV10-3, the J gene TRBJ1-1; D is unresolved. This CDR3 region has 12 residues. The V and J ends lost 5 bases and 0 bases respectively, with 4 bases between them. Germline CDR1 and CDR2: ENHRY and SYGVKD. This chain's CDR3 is CAISSMNTEAFF. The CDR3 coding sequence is TGTGCCATCAGTTCCATGAACACTGAAGCTTTCTTT.

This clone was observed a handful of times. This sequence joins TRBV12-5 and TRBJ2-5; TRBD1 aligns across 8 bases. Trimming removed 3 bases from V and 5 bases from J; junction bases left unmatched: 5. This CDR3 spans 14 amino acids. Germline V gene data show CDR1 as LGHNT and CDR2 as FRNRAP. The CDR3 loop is CASGFGDRRETQYF. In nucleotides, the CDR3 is TGTGCTAGTGGTTTCGGGGACAGGAGGGAGACCCAGTACTTC.

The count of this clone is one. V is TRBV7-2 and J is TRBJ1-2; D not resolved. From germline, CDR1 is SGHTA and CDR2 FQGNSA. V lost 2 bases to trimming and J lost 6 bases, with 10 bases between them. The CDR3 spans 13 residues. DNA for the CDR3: TGTGCCAGCAGCTTACAGAGCCGGGATGGCTACACCTTC. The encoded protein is CASSLQSRDGYTF. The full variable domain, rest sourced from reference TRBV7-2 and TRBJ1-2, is GAGVSQSPSNKVTEKGKDVELRCDPISGHTALYWYRQSLGQGLEFLIYFQGNSAPDKSGLPSDRFSAERTGGSVSTLTIQRTQQEDSAVYLCASSLQSRDGYTFGSGTRLTVV.

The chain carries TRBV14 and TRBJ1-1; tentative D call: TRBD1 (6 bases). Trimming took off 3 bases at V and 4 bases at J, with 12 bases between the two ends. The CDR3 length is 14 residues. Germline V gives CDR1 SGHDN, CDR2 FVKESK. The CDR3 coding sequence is TGTGCCAGCAGCCAGTTACAGGGTTTCACTGAAGCTTTCTTT. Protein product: CASSQLQGFTEAFF.

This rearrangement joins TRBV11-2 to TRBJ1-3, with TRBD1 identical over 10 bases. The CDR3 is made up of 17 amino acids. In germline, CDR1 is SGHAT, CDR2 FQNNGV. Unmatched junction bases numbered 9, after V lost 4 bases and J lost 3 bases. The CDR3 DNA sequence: TGTGCCAGCAGCTCGAATACGGGACAGGGGTTTGGAAACACCATATATTTT. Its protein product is CASSSNTGQGFGNTIYF.

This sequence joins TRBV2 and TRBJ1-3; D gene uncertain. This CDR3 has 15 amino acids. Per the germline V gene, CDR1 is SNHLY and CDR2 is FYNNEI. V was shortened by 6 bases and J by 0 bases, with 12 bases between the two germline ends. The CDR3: CASRAALGSGNTIYF. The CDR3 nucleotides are TGTGCCAGCAGGGCGGCTCTTGGCTCTGGAAACACCATATATTTT.

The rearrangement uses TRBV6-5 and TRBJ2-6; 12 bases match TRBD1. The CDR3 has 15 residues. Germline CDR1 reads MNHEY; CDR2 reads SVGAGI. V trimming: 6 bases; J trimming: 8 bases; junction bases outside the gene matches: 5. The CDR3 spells CASRAGTGGPNVLTF. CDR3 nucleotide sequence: TGTGCCAGCAGGGCCGGGACAGGGGGCCCCAACGTCCTGACTTTC.

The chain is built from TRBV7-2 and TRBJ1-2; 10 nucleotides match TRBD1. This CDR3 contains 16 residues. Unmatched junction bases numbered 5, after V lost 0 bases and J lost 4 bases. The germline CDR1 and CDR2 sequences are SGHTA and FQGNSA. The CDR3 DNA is TGTGCCAGCAGCTTAGCCGGGACAGGGGACTCCTATGGCTACACCTTC. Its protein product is CASSLAGTGDSYGYTF. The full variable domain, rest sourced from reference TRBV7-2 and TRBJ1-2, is GAGVSQSPSNKVTEKGKDVELRCDPISGHTALYWYRQSLGQGLEFLIYFQGNSAPDKSGLPSDRFSAERTGGSVSTLTIQRTQQEDSAVYLCASSLAGTGDSYGYTFGSGTRLTVV.

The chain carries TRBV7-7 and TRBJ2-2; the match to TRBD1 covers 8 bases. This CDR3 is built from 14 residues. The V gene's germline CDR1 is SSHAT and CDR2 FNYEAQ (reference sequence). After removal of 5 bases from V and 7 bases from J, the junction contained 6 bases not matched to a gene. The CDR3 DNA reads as TGTGCCAGCAGCCCCCGACAGGGGATCGGGGAGCTGTTTTTT. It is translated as CASSPRQGIGELFF.

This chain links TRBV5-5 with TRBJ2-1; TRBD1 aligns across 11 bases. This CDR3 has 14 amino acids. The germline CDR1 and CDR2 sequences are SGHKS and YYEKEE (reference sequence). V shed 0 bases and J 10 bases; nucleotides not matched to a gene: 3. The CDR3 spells CASSLVWTGGEQFF. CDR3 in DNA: TGTGCCAGCAGCTTGGTTTGGACAGGGGGCGAGCAGTTCTTC.

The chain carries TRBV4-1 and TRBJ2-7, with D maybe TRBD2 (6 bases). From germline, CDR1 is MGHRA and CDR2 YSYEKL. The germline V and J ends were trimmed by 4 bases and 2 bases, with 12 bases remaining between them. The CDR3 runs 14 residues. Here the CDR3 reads CASSPEPGAYEQYF. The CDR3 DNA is TGCGCCAGCAGCCCTGAGCCGGGAGCCTACGAGCAGTACTTC.

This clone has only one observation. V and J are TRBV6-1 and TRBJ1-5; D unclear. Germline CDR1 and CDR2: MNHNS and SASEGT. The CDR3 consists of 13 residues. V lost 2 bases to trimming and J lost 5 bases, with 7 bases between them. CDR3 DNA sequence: TGTGCCAGCAGTGAATGGAGGGATCAGCCCCAGCATTTT. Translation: CASSEWRDQPQHF.

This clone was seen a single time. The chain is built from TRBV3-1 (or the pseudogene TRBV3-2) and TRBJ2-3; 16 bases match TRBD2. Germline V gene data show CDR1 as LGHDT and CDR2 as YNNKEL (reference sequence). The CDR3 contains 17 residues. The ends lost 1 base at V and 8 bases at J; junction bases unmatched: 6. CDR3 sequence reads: CASSQVGTSGREVTQYF. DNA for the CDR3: TGTGCCAGCAGCCAAGTTGGGACTAGCGGGAGGGAAGTTACGCAGTATTTT.

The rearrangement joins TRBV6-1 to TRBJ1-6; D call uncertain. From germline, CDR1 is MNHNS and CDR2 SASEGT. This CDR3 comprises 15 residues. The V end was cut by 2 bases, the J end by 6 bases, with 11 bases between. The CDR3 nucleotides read TGTGCCAGCAGTGAATACGGGTTGGTTAATTCACCCCTCCACTTT. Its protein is CASSEYGLVNSPLHF.